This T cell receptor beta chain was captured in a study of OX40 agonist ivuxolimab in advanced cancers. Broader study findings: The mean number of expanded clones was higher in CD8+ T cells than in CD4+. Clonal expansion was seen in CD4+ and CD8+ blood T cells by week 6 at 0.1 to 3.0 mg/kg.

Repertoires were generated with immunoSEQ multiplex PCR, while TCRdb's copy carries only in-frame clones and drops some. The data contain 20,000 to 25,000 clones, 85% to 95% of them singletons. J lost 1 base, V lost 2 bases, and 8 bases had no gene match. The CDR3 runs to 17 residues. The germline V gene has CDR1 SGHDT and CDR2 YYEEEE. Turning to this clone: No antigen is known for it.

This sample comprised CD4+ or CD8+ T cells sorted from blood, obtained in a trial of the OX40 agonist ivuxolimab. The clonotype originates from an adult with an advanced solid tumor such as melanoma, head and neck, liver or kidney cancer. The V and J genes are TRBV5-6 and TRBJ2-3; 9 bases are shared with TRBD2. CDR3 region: CASSFWTSVLGTDTQYF. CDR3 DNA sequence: TGTGCCAGCAGCTTTTGGACTAGCGTTTTAGGCACAGATACGCAGTATTTT.